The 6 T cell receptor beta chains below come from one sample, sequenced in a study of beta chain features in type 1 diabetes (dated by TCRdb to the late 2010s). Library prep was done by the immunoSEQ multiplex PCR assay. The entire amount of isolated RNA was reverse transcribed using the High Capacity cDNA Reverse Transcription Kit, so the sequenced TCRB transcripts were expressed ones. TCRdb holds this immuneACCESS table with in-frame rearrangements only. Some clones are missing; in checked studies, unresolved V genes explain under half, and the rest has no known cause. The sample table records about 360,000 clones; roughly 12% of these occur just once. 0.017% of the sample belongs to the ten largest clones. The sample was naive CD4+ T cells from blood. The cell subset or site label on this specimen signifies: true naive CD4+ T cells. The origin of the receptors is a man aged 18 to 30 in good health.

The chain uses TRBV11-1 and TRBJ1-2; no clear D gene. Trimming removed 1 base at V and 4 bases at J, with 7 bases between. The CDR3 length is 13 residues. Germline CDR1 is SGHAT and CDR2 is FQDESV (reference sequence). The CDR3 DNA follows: TGTGCCAGCAGCTTAGGACACCCCTATGGCTACACCTTC. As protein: CASSLGHPYGYTF.

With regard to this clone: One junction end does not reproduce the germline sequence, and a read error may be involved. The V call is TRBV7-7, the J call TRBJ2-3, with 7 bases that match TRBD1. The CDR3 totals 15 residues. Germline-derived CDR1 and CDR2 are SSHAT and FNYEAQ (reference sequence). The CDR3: CASSPTTGQSDTQYF. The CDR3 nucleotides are TGTGCTAGCAGCCCAACCACGGGACAGTCAGATACGCAGTATTTT.

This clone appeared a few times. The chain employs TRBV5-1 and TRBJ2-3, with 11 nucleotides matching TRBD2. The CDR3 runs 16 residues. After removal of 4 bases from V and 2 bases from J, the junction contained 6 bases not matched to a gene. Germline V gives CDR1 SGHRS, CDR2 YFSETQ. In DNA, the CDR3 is TGCGCCAGCAGCCCGGGGACTAGCGGAAACACAGATACGCAGTATTTT. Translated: CASSPGTSGNTDTQYF.

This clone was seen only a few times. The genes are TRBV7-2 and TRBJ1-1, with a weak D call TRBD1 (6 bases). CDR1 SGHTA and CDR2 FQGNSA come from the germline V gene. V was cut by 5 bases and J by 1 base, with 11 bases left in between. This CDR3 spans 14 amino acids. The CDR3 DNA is TGTGCCAGCAGCCCAATACAGGGGAACACTGAAGCTTTCTTT. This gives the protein CASSPIQGNTEAFF.

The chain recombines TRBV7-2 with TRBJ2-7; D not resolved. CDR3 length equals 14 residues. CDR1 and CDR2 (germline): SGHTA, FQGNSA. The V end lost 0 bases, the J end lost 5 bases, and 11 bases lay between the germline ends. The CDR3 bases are TGTGCCAGCAGCTTAGCCTGGCAGGCCGACGAGCAGTACTTC. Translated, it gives CASSLAWQADEQYF.

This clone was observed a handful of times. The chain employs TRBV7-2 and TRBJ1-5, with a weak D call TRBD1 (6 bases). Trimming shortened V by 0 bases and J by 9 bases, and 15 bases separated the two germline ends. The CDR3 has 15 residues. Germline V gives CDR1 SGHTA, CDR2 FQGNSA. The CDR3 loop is CASSLAYGGRRPQHF. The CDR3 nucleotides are TGTGCCAGCAGCTTAGCGTATGGGGGCCGGCGGCCCCAGCATTTT.